The 4 T cell receptor beta chains presented below share a single source sample, sequenced in a study of graft-versus-host responses after intestinal transplantation (dated by TCRdb to the early 2020s). The sample's time point label, decoded: cells obtained before transplantation from donor or recipient. For these receptors, no antigen is known. Library prep was done by the immunoSEQ multiplex PCR assay. The table was pulled from immuneACCESS by TCRdb, which kept in-frame rearrangements only. Such tables lose some clones; where checked, under half of the loss comes from unresolved V genes, and the rest has no known cause. This sample is represented by more than 95,000 clones; approximately 84% of them were singletons. The top ten constitute 0.7% to 0.9% of the sample. The sample in question was unstimulated CD4+ T cells sorted from spleen or lymph node cells, obtained before intestinal transplant. The receptors were gathered from a human donor who received an intestinal transplant.

The CDR3 coding sequence is TGTGCCAGCAGCCCCCTAGGACTAGCGGGAGTAGATACGCAGTATTTT. This codes for CASSPLGLAGVDTQYF. The chain uses TRBV7-2 and TRBJ2-3; 13 nucleotides match TRBD2. CDR3 size: 16 residues. The trim removed 5 bases at V and 5 bases at J, leaving 7 bases unmatched. From germline, CDR1 is SGHTA and CDR2 FQGNSA.

The genes are TRBV6-5 and TRBJ2-5, with no clear D. CDR3 size: 14 residues. The germline CDR1 and CDR2 sequences are MNHEY and SVGAGI. Trimming pared 9 bases from V and 2 bases from J, leaving 16 bases between. The CDR3 nucleotides are TGTGCCAGTAGACCAGTGGGCCAGCAAGAGACCCAGTACTTC. This encodes CASRPVGQQETQYF.

V is TRBV6-1 and J is TRBJ1-1; the D is unclear. Trimming took off 2 bases at V and 2 bases at J, with 6 bases between the two ends. Germline CDR1 MNHNS, CDR2 SASEGT. The length of the CDR3 is 13 residues. CDR3 loop: CASSEWANTEAFF. CDR3 DNA: TGTGCCAGCAGTGAATGGGCCAACACTGAAGCTTTCTTT.

Here the CDR3 reads CASRPRQVSDTF. The CDR3 bases are TGTGCCAGCAGGCCGAGACAGGTCAGCGACACCTTC. The chain couples TRBV7-9 to TRBJ1-2; D may be TRBD1 (6 bases). From germline, CDR1 is SEHNR and CDR2 FQNEAQ (reference sequence). This CDR3 region has 12 residues. V shed 6 bases and J shed 12 bases, with 17 bases lying between them.